This record covers a single T cell receptor beta chain. The antigen remains undetermined. Naive CD8 cells lacked CD45RO and underwent positive selection for CCR7, leaving out terminally differentiated effector memory CD45RA+ cells. These data come from a study of shared clonotypes between healthy human individuals. In the study overall: There were three CD4 naive, three CD4 memory, two CD8 naive and one CD8 memory plates per donor. Study observations and caveats: In the sorted subsets, rarefaction showed sequencing was incomplete despite large depth. Among the subsets, naive ones generally showed larger estimated richness than memory ones. Relative to clonotypes present in all four donors, those not shared had lower generation probabilities.

The trim removed 0 bases at V and 4 bases at J, leaving 12 bases unmatched. The CDR3 contains 17 residues. CDR1 SGHDT and CDR2 YYEEEE come from the germline V gene. The data were produced by immunoSEQ multiplex PCR, yet TCRdb's version contains in-frame clones alone and is incomplete. The data contain nearly 600,000 clones, roughly 96% of them seen just once; the ten biggest clones take up approximately 0.1%. J is TRBJ2-5 and V is TRBV5-6; TRBD1 matches at 7 bases. The sequencing sample was made of naive CD8+ T cells sorted from blood. This clonotype was obtained from a woman in her twenties or thirties in good health. CDR3 protein: CASSLGQGRPAPETQYF. The CDR3 coding sequence is TGTGCCAGCAGCTTGGGACAGGGCCGCCCCGCACCAGAGACCCAGTACTTC.